This record looks at one T cell receptor beta chain sequence and its context. Method: immunoSEQ multiplex PCR; TCRdb's copy keeps in-frame clones and lacks some. The sample comprises about 68,000 clones, about 97% of which are singletons, and about 0.24% rests with the top ten. The CDR3 runs to 16 residues. The ends lost 4 bases at V and 5 bases at J; junction bases unmatched: 11. In germline, CDR1 is SGHRS, CDR2 YFSETQ. This record comes from a study of technical replicates of blood from a few donors. This sequence joins TRBV5-1 and TRBJ2-2; TRBD2 matches at 7 bases. The clonotype originates from a human donor in good health. The sample taken for sequencing was T cells isolated from PBMCs. The CDR3 here is CASSLSLGGRTGELFF. CDR3 DNA: TGCGCCAGCAGCCTCAGTCTGGGGGGGAGGACCGGGGAGCTGTTTTTT.